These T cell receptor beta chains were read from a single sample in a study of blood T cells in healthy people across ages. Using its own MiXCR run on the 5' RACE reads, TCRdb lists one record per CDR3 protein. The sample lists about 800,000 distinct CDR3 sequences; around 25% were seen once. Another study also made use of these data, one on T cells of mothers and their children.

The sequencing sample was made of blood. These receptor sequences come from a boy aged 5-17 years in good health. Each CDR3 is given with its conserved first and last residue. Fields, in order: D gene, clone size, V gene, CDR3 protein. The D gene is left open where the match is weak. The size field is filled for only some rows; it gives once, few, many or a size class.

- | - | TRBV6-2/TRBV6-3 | CASTTVDEKLFF
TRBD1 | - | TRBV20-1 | CSARDPGQHNEKLFF
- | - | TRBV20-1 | CSAIGLGGANVLTF
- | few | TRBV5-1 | CASSLGQENSPLHF
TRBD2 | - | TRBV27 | CASSPTLAESSYEQYF
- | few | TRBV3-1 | CASSHPDTSTNEKLFF
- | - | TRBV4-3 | CASSQALPNHSPLHF
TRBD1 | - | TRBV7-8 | CASSALGDRGNEQYF
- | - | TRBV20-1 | CSARGMSTEAFF
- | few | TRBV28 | CASTQGYGNLRFF
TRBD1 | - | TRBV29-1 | CSVVGSRGRDTEAFF
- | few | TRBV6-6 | CASSATGEQYF
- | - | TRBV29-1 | CSVLRGGETQYF
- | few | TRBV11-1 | CASSLLTNSPLHF
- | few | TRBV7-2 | CASSPAGPNEKLFF
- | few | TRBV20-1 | CSAQPGGNQPQHF
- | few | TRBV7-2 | CATGNWGLQETQYF
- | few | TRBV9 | CASSGMEGLNYNSPLHF
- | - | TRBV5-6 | CASSSRSTLYDYTF
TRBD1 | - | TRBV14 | CASSQRTGGESYNSPLHF
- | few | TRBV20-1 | CSADTDRSYEQYF
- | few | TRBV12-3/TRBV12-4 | CASSLGAGGGGYTF
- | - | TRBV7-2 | CASSLRAGDSKNEQFF
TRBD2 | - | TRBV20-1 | CSARDTSGGTKNIQYF
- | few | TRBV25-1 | CASSTNYYEQYF
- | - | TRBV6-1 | CASRPGRLYYEQYF
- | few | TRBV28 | CASSNRVWYGYTF
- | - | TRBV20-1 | CSALNTQKETQYF
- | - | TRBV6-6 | CASSALRGNTGELFF
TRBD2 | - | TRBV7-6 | CASSLVRAGGRNEQYF
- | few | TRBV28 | CASSADTAETQYF
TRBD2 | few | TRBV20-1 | CSARDLAGGDYEQYF
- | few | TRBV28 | CASRLYRGGYQETQYF
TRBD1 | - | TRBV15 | CATSTGTDGTNYGYTF
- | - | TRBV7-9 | CASSLDAAQPQHF
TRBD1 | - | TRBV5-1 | CASSLSGTGGTEAFF
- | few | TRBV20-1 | CSAPGVSSVEQFF
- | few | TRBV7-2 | CASSLDRGRGEYF